This paragraph covers one T cell receptor (beta chain) sequence. CDR3 length: 21 amino acids. Trimming took off 4 bases at V and 0 bases at J, with 28 bases between the two ends. In germline, CDR1 is SGHVS, CDR2 FNYEAQ. The data originate from a study of shared T cell receptors in the human thymus. The data were produced by immunoSEQ multiplex PCR, yet TCRdb's version contains in-frame clones alone and is incomplete. The repertoire holds roughly 700,000 clones, with 70% to 90% as singletons. This same sample was also part of a study on human thymus T cells. That report adds: Donor material was obtained from healthy Finnish infants undergoing corrective surgery for congenital heart defects. Obtained as resections during corrective heart surgery, the thymus tissue was then studied. In thymic and blood repertoires alike, V and J usage looked biased. Highly overlapping thymic repertoires among unrelated individuals were reported in related research.

The sequence derives from a boy younger than two with a congenital heart defect. V gene TRBV7-6 combines with J gene TRBJ2-1; D is perhaps TRBD1 (6 bases). Sequencing was performed on thymocytes. CDR3 amino acids: CASSYPGQPPSPLSSYNEQFF. The CDR3 bases are TGTGCCAGCAGCTACCCAGGACAGCCTCCTAGTCCCCTTAGCTCCTACAATGAGCAGTTCTTC.